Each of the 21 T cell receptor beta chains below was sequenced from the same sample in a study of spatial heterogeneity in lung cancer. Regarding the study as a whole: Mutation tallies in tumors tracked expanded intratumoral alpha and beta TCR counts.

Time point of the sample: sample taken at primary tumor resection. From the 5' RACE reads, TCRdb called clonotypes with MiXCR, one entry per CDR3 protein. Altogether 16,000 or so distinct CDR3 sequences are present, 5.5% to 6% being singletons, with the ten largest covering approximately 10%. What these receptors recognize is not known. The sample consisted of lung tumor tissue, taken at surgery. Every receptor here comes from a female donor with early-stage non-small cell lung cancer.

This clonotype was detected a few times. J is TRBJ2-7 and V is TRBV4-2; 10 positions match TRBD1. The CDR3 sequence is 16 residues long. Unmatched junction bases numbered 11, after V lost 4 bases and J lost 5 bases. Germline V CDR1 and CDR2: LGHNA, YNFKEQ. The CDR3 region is CASSRTGGTGVDEQYF. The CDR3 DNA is TGTGCCAGCAGCCGAACGGGGGGGACAGGGGTCGACGAGCAGTACTTC.

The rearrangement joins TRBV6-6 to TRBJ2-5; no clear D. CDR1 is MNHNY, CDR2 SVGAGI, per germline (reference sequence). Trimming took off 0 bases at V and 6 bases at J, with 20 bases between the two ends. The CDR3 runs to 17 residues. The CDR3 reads CASSYSRVSGDLKTQYF. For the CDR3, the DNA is TGTGCCAGCAGTTACTCGAGAGTCTCAGGAGATCTGAAGACCCAGTACTTC.

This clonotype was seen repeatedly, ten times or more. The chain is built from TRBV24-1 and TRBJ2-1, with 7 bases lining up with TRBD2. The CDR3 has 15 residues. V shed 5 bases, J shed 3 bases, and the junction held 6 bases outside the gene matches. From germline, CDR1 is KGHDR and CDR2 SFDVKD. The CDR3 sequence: CATSGGEGNYNEQFF. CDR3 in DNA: TGTGCCACCAGTGGAGGGGAGGGTAACTACAATGAGCAGTTCTTC.

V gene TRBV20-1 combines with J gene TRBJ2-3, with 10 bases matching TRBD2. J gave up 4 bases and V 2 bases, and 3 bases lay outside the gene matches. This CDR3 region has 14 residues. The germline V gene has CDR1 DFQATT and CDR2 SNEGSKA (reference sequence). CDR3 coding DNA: TGCAGTGCTAGAACTAGCGGGAACGCAGATACGCAGTATTTT. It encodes CSARTSGNADTQYF.

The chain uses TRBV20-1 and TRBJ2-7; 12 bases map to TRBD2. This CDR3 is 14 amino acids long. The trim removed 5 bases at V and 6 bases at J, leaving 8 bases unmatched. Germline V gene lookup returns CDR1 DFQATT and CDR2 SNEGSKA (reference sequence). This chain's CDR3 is CSAGKTSGRSEQYF. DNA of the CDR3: TGCAGTGCTGGCAAGACTAGCGGGAGAAGCGAGCAGTACTTC.

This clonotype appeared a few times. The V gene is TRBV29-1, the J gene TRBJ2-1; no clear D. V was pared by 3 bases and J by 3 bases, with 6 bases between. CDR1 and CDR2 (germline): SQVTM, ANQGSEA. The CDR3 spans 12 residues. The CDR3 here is CSVDGIYNEQFF. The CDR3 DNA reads TGCAGCGTTGATGGAATCTACAATGAGCAGTTCTTC.

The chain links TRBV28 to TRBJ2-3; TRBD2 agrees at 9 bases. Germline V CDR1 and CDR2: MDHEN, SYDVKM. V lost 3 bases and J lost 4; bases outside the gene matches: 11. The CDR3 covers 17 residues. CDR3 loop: CASSFRVSGSSPDTQYF. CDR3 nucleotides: TGTGCCAGCAGTTTCCGAGTTAGCGGGAGCTCCCCAGATACGCAGTATTTT. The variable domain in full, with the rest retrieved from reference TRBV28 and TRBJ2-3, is DVKVTQSSRYLVKRTGEKVFLECVQDMDHENMFWYRQDPGLGLRLIYFSYDVKMKEKGDIPEGYSVSREKKERFSLILESASTNQTSMYLCASSFRVSGSSPDTQYFGPGTRLTVL.

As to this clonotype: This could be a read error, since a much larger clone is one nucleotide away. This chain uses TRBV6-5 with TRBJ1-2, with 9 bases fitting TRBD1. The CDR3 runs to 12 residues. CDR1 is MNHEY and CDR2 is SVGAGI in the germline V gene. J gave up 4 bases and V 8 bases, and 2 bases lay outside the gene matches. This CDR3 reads CASGQGIYGYTF. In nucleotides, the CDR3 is TGTGCCAGCGGACAGGGGATCTATGGCTACACCTTC.

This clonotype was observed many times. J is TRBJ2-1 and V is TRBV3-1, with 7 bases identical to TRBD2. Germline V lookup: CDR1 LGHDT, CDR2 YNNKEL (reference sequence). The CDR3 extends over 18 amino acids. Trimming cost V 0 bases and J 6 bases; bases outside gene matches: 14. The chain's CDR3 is CASSQEIPRDYATNEQFF. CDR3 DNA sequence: TGTGCCAGCAGCCAAGAGATACCCCGGGACTATGCGACCAATGAGCAGTTCTTC.

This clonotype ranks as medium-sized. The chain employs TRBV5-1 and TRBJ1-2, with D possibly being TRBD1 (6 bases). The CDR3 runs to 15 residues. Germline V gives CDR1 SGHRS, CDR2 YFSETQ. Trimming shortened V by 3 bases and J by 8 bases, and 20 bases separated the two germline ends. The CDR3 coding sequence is TGCGCCAGCAGCTGGGGACACGGGTCTATGACCGGCTACACCTTC. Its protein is CASSWGHGSMTGYTF.

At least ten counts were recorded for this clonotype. The CDR3 DNA reads TGCAGCGTTGTGCGTCGTGGGCCAGATACGCAGTATTTT. Its translation: CSVVRRGPDTQYF. The gene calls are TRBV29-1 and TRBJ2-3; no reliable D call. CDR3 length: 13 residues. V was cut by 4 bases and J by 4 bases, with 12 bases left in between. Germline V gene data show CDR1 as SQVTM and CDR2 as ANQGSEA.

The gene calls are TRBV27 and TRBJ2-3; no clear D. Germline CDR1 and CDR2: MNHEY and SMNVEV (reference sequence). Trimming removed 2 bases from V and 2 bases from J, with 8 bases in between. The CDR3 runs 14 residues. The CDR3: CASSLRLLTDTQYF. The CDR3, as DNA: TGTGCCAGCAGTTTAAGACTGCTCACAGATACGCAGTATTTT.

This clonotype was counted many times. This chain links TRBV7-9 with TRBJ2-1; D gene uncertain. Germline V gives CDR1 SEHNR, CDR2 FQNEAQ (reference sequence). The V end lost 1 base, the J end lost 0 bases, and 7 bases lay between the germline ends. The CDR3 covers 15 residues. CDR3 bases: TGTGCCAGCAGCTTAGGGATCAGCTCCTACAATGAGCAGTTCTTC. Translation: CASSLGISSYNEQFF.

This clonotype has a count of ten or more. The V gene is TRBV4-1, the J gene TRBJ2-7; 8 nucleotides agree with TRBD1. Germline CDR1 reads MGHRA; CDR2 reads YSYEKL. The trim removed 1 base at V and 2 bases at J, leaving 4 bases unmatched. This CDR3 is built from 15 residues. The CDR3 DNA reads TGCGCCAGCAGCCAAGGCAGGACAGGGACCTACGAGCAGTACTTC. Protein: CASSQGRTGTYEQYF.

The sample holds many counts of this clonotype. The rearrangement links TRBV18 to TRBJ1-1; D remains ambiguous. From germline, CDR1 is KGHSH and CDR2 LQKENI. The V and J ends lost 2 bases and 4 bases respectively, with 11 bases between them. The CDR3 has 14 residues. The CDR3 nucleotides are TGTGCCAGCTCACCAAGGAGTAGCGGCACTGAAGCTTTCTTT. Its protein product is CASSPRSSGTEAFF. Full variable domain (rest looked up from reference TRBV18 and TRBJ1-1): NAGVMQNPRHLVRRRGQEARLRCSPMKGHSHVYWYRQLPEEGLKFMVYLQKENIIDESGMPKERFSAEFPKEGPSILRIQQVVRGDSAAYFCASSPRSSGTEAFFGQGTRLTVV.

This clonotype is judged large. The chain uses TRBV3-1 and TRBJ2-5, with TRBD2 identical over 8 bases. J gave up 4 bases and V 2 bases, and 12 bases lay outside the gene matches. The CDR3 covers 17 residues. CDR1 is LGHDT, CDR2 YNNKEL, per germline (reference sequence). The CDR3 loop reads CASSQSPRTSNIETQYF. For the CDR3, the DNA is TGTGCCAGCAGCCAAAGCCCCCGGACTAGCAACATAGAGACCCAGTACTTC.

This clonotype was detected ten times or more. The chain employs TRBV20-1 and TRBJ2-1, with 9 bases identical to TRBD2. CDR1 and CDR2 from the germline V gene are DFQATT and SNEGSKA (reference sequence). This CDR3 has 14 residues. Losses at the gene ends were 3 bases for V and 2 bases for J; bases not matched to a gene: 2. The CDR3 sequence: CSASAGGTYNEQFF. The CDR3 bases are TGCAGTGCTAGTGCGGGGGGGACCTACAATGAGCAGTTCTTC.

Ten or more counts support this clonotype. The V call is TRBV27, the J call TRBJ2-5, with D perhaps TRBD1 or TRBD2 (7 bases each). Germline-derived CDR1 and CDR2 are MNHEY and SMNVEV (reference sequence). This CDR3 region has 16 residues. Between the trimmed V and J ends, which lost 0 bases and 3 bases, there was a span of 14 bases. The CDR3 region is CASSLSLRGGEETQYF. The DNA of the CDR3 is TGTGCCAGCAGTTTATCACTCAGGGGGGGAGAAGAGACCCAGTACTTC.

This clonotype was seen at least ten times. DNA for the CDR3: TGCGCCAGCATGGAGACTACCTCTGGAAACACCATATATTTT. It specifies CASMETTSGNTIYF. V gene TRBV5-1 combines with J gene TRBJ1-3; D ambiguous. Trimming left V 6 bases short and J 0 bases short, with 10 bases between. This CDR3 is built from 14 residues. Germline V gives CDR1 SGHRS, CDR2 YFSETQ.

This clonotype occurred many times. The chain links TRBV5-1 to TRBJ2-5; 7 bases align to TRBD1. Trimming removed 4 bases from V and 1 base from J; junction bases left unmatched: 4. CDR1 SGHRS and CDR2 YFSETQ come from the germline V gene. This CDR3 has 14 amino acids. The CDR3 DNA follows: TGCGCCAGCAGCCCGGGACAGCCCCAAGAGACCCAGTACTTC. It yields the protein CASSPGQPQETQYF.

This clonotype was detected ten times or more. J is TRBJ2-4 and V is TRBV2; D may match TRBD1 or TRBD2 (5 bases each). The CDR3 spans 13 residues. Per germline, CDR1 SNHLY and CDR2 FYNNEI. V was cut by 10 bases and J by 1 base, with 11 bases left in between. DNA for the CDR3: TGTGCCACCCAGGGAGTCGCCAAAAACATTCAGTACTTC. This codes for CATQGVAKNIQYF.